The present T cell receptor beta chain was sequenced within a study of T cells after yellow fever vaccination. CDR3 size: 20 residues. Germline CDR1 and CDR2: LGHNA and YSLEER. Trimming pared 0 bases from V and 4 bases from J, leaving 27 bases between. This clonotype was seen only a few times. Its antigen remains unknown. TCRdb used MiXCR to reprocess the 5' RACE reads, holding one entry per CDR3 protein. The top ten clones hold around 3.2% of a sample with a few hundred thousand distinct CDR3 sequences, less than 3.5% of them seen once. Overall study findings and caveats: Peaking on day 5 versus 15, the secondary response was faster but weaker. Most primary-vaccination clones recurred post-booster (roughly 96% CD4, 88% CD8).

The V gene is TRBV4-3, the J gene TRBJ1-2; tentatively, D is TRBD1 (6 bases). This receptor was identified in a man between 18 and 35 years old who received the YFV17D yellow fever vaccine. The material was CD4+ T cells sorted from PBMCs, obtained 10 days after the yellow fever booster vaccination. The CDR3: CASSQEEGGGIRPLPYGYTF. The CDR3, as DNA: TGCGCCAGCAGCCAAGAGGAAGGGGGGGGGATACGACCACTTCCCTATGGCTACACCTTC.